A selection of T cell receptor beta chains follows, all from one sample in a study of cytomegalovirus exposure and HLA in healthy donors. This table comes from immunoSEQ multiplex PCR, and its TCRdb copy is limited to in-frame clones, with some not included. The table has about 79,000 clones, 70% to 80% seen once. The sample taken for sequencing was PBMCs. These receptors were taken from a man aged 40-50 years in good health and CMV-seropositive. Both conserved end residues are part of each CDR3. A D gene is named only where the DNA matches it firmly. Clone size is not always given. Where it is, it says once, few, many or a class for expanded clones.

clone_size: -; j_call: TRBJ1-3; d_call: -; cdr3_length: 13; v_call: TRBV30; cdr3_nt: TGTGCCTGGAGAAAGGGAGCTGGAAACACCATATATTTT; cdr3_aa: CAWRKGAGNTIYF
clone_size: -; j_call: TRBJ2-2; d_call: -; cdr3_length: 15; v_call: TRBV5-8; cdr3_nt: TGTGCCAGCAGCTACCCTACCGGGATCACCGGGGAGCTGTTTTTT; cdr3_aa: CASSYPTGITGELFF
clone_size: -; j_call: TRBJ2-7; d_call: TRBD2; cdr3_length: 14; v_call: TRBV5-4; cdr3_nt: TGTGCCAGCACCCGGGGGGGAACTCCCTACGAGCAGTACTTC; cdr3_aa: CASTRGGTPYEQYF
clone_size: few; j_call: TRBJ1-6; d_call: -; cdr3_length: 15; v_call: TRBV25-1; cdr3_nt: TGTGCCAGCAGTGATGCGACCGTGAGGAATTCACCCCTCCACTTT; cdr3_aa: CASSDATVRNSPLHF
clone_size: -; j_call: TRBJ2-2; d_call: -; cdr3_length: 13; v_call: TRBV10-1; cdr3_nt: TGCGCCAGCAGTGAGGGAGGAGGGGGGGAGCTGTTTTTT; cdr3_aa: CASSEGGGGELFF
clone_size: -; j_call: TRBJ1-4; d_call: -; cdr3_length: 15; v_call: TRBV28; cdr3_nt: TGTGCCAGCAGCCGAAGTGGGACACGGGGTGCGCAACTGTTTTTT; cdr3_aa: CASSRSGTRGAQLFF
clone_size: -; j_call: TRBJ2-7; d_call: -; cdr3_length: 13; v_call: TRBV11-2; cdr3_nt: TGTGCCAGCAGCTTAGCAGGAACCTACGAGCAGTACTTC; cdr3_aa: CASSLAGTYEQYF
clone_size: once; j_call: TRBJ2-7; d_call: -; cdr3_length: 11; v_call: TRBV5-1; cdr3_nt: TGCGCCAGCAGCTCGGCCTACGAGCAGTACTTC; cdr3_aa: CASSSAYEQYF
clone_size: -; j_call: TRBJ2-3; d_call: -; cdr3_length: 14; v_call: TRBV2; cdr3_nt: TGTGCCAGCAGTGAGGGACTTAGCACAGATACGCAGTATTTT; cdr3_aa: CASSEGLSTDTQYF
clone_size: -; j_call: TRBJ1-1; d_call: -; cdr3_length: 14; v_call: TRBV6-4; cdr3_nt: TGTGCCAGCAGTGACTCGAGTGAAAACACTGAAGCTTTCTTT; cdr3_aa: CASSDSSENTEAFF
clone_size: -; j_call: TRBJ2-7; d_call: TRBD1; cdr3_length: 14; v_call: TRBV7-2; cdr3_nt: TGTGCCAGCAGCTCGGGACAGGGAGTGACCGAGCAGTACTTC; cdr3_aa: CASSSGQGVTEQYF
clone_size: -; j_call: TRBJ1-1; d_call: -; cdr3_length: 16; v_call: TRBV7-6; cdr3_nt: TGTGCCAGCAGCCCAGGATCCCGAGACGGCCTCTTAGAAGCTTTCTTT; cdr3_aa: CASSPGSRDGLLEAFF
clone_size: -; j_call: TRBJ1-2; d_call: -; cdr3_length: 15; v_call: TRBV7-6; cdr3_nt: TGTGCCAGCAGCCCCCCCCGAGAGGCCGATCTAGGCTACACCTTC; cdr3_aa: CASSPPREADLGYTF
clone_size: many; j_call: TRBJ1-2; d_call: -; cdr3_length: 13; v_call: TRBV9; cdr3_nt: TGTGCCAGCAGCTCTACCGAGCGGGGGGGCTACACCTTC; cdr3_aa: CASSSTERGGYTF
clone_size: -; j_call: TRBJ2-5; d_call: -; cdr3_length: 17; v_call: TRBV2; cdr3_nt: TGTGCCAGCAGTGAGAAGATTGGCGGGCAGTACCAAGAGACCCAGTACTTC; cdr3_aa: CASSEKIGGQYQETQYF
clone_size: many; j_call: TRBJ2-6; d_call: -; cdr3_length: 17; v_call: TRBV5-1; cdr3_nt: TGCGCCAGCGGGTTAACAGGGACCGCCTCTGGGGCCAACGTCCTGACTTTC; cdr3_aa: CASGLTGTASGANVLTF
clone_size: -; j_call: TRBJ1-4; d_call: TRBD1; cdr3_length: 14; v_call: TRBV5-6; cdr3_nt: TGTGCCAGCGGGACAGGGTTCCTCGTGGAAAAACTGTTTTTT; cdr3_aa: CASGTGFLVEKLFF
clone_size: -; j_call: TRBJ2-4; d_call: -; cdr3_length: 18; v_call: TRBV4-2; cdr3_nt: TGTGCCAGCAGCCAAGATCATGGAGCTATGAGAACCAAAAACATTCAGTACTTC; cdr3_aa: CASSQDHGAMRTKNIQYF
clone_size: -; j_call: TRBJ2-7; d_call: TRBD2; cdr3_length: 17; v_call: TRBV18; cdr3_nt: TGTGCCAGCTCGGGGGGACTAGCCCTCCGGGGCTCCTACGAGCAGTACTTC; cdr3_aa: CASSGGLALRGSYEQYF
clone_size: -; j_call: TRBJ2-1; d_call: TRBD2; cdr3_length: 16; v_call: TRBV5-1; cdr3_nt: TGCGCCAGCAGCTTCTTCGTTAGCGGGAGTGAGAATGAGCAGTTCTTC; cdr3_aa: CASSFFVSGSENEQFF
clone_size: -; j_call: TRBJ2-7; d_call: -; cdr3_length: 14; v_call: TRBV2; cdr3_nt: TGTGCCAGCAGTCTGACAGGCGCTGGCTACGAGCAGTACTTC; cdr3_aa: CASSLTGAGYEQYF
clone_size: few; j_call: TRBJ1-1; d_call: -; cdr3_length: 13; v_call: TRBV2; cdr3_nt: TGTGCCAGCAGTGGACCAGGGTTCGGTGAAGCTTTCTTT; cdr3_aa: CASSGPGFGEAFF
clone_size: -; j_call: TRBJ2-5; d_call: TRBD2; cdr3_length: 13; v_call: TRBV4-3; cdr3_nt: TGCGCCAGCAGCCCGGGACTACAAGAGACCCAGTACTTC; cdr3_aa: CASSPGLQETQYF
clone_size: -; j_call: TRBJ2-5; d_call: TRBD1; cdr3_length: 15; v_call: TRBV14; cdr3_nt: TGTGCCAGCAGCGGGGGACAGGCGTACCAAGAGACCCAGTACTTC; cdr3_aa: CASSGGQAYQETQYF
clone_size: -; j_call: TRBJ1-1; d_call: TRBD1; cdr3_length: 15; v_call: TRBV28; cdr3_nt: TGTGCCAGCAGTTCACACGGGACAGAGAACACTGAAGCTTTCTTT; cdr3_aa: CASSSHGTENTEAFF
clone_size: once; j_call: TRBJ2-7; d_call: -; cdr3_length: 13; v_call: TRBV15; cdr3_nt: TGTGCCACCAGAGGTGGAATGGCGGGGGAGCAGTACTTC; cdr3_aa: CATRGGMAGEQYF
clone_size: -; j_call: TRBJ2-3; d_call: -; cdr3_length: 13; v_call: TRBV29-1; cdr3_nt: TGCAGCGTAGAAACAGGGAGTGGAGATACGCAGTATTTT; cdr3_aa: CSVETGSGDTQYF
clone_size: -; j_call: TRBJ1-6; d_call: TRBD1; cdr3_length: 14; v_call: TRBV10-1; cdr3_nt: TGCGCCAGCAGCTTACAGGGGAACAATTCACCCCTCCACTTT; cdr3_aa: CASSLQGNNSPLHF
clone_size: -; j_call: TRBJ2-5; d_call: -; cdr3_length: 14; v_call: TRBV27; cdr3_nt: TGTGCCAGCAGTCCTTCGTCAGGGGTAGAGACCCAGTACTTC; cdr3_aa: CASSPSSGVETQYF
clone_size: -; j_call: TRBJ2-7; d_call: -; cdr3_length: 17; v_call: TRBV7-2; cdr3_nt: TGTGCCAGCAGCTACGAGAGATACTCCGTGGGCACCTACGAGCAGTACTTC; cdr3_aa: CASSYERYSVGTYEQYF
clone_size: -; j_call: TRBJ1-3; d_call: -; cdr3_length: 15; v_call: TRBV6-5; cdr3_nt: TGTGCCAGCAGCCCGGACGGACTCTCTGGAAACACCATATATTTT; cdr3_aa: CASSPDGLSGNTIYF
clone_size: -; j_call: TRBJ2-3; d_call: TRBD2; cdr3_length: 12; v_call: TRBV30; cdr3_nt: TGTGCCCGCGGGACTAGCGTAGATACGCAGTATTTT; cdr3_aa: CARGTSVDTQYF
clone_size: -; j_call: TRBJ2-7; d_call: TRBD1; cdr3_length: 13; v_call: TRBV11-2; cdr3_nt: TGTGCCAGCACCGGGAACAGGGGCGACGAGCAGTACTTC; cdr3_aa: CASTGNRGDEQYF
clone_size: -; j_call: TRBJ2-3; d_call: -; cdr3_length: 14; v_call: TRBV29-1; cdr3_nt: TGCAGCGTTGAAGATCGGGACACCCCCCGTACGCAGTATTTT; cdr3_aa: CSVEDRDTPRTQYF
clone_size: few; j_call: TRBJ2-7; d_call: -; cdr3_length: 13; v_call: TRBV9; cdr3_nt: TGTGCCAGCAGCACCCCAGGGATACCGGTGCAGTACTTC; cdr3_aa: CASSTPGIPVQYF
clone_size: -; j_call: TRBJ1-2; d_call: -; cdr3_length: 16; v_call: TRBV1; cdr3_nt: TGCACTCCCCGGGCTGGACAGACCAGTAGTAGAGATGGCTACACCTTC; cdr3_aa: CTPRAGQTSSRDGYTF
clone_size: -; j_call: TRBJ2-5; d_call: TRBD1; cdr3_length: 14; v_call: TRBV4-2; cdr3_nt: TGTGCCAGCAGCACGGGGACAGTCGGACGGACCCAGTACTTC; cdr3_aa: CASSTGTVGRTQYF
clone_size: -; j_call: TRBJ1-1; d_call: -; cdr3_length: 15; v_call: TRBV28; cdr3_nt: TGTGCCAGCAGCCCGGAGGAGGCTCGAACCACTGAAGCTTTCTTT; cdr3_aa: CASSPEEARTTEAFF
clone_size: -; j_call: TRBJ2-2; d_call: TRBD1; cdr3_length: 15; v_call: TRBV5-1; cdr3_nt: TGCGCCAGCAGCGTGGGACAGGGGAACACCGGGGAGCTGTTTTTT; cdr3_aa: CASSVGQGNTGELFF
clone_size: -; j_call: TRBJ2-7; d_call: TRBD1; cdr3_length: 12; v_call: TRBV4-1; cdr3_nt: TGCGCCAGCAGCGCGACAGGGTACGAGCAGTACTTC; cdr3_aa: CASSATGYEQYF
clone_size: -; j_call: TRBJ2-2; d_call: TRBD2; cdr3_length: 16; v_call: TRBV7-6; cdr3_nt: TGTGCCAGCAGCTTAACTAGCGGGAGAGGATCCGGGGAGCTGTTTTTT; cdr3_aa: CASSLTSGRGSGELFF
clone_size: few; j_call: TRBJ2-1; d_call: TRBD1; cdr3_length: 14; v_call: TRBV5-5; cdr3_nt: TGTGCCAGCGCCCGGGACAGGGGGAGGAATGAGCAGTTCTTC; cdr3_aa: CASARDRGRNEQFF
clone_size: -; j_call: TRBJ2-2; d_call: -; cdr3_length: 14; v_call: TRBV5-5; cdr3_nt: TGTGCCAGCAGCTTACAGCAGGGTCCCGGGGAGCTGTTTTTT; cdr3_aa: CASSLQQGPGELFF
clone_size: few; j_call: TRBJ1-4; d_call: -; cdr3_length: 14; v_call: TRBV25-1; cdr3_nt: TGTGCCAGCAGCAAACTCCTCCAGGGGGAAAAACTGTTTTTT; cdr3_aa: CASSKLLQGEKLFF
clone_size: -; j_call: TRBJ2-7; d_call: TRBD2; cdr3_length: 13; v_call: TRBV29-1; cdr3_nt: TGCAGCGTTCGGGCGGGAGGGAACTACGAGCAGTACTTC; cdr3_aa: CSVRAGGNYEQYF
clone_size: -; j_call: TRBJ2-3; d_call: TRBD2; cdr3_length: 18; v_call: TRBV9; cdr3_nt: TGTGCCAGCAGCGTATCGGCTCAGCGGGGGGCCAAAACAGATACGCAGTATTTT; cdr3_aa: CASSVSAQRGAKTDTQYF